These T cell receptor beta chains were read from a single sample in a study of PD-L1 blockade in urothelial cancer. TCRdb's table, derived via immunoSEQ multiplex PCR, lists solely in-frame clones and lacks some. This sample carries roughly 29,000 clones, approximately 79% of them seen once, and the ten largest clones take approximately 2.1%. The sequencing here drew on PBMCs, taken around atezolizumab (anti-PD-L1) treatment. The receptors come from a middle-aged man with urothelial cancer. Both conserved end residues are part of each CDR3. The D gene is left open where the match is weak. Only some rows state a clone size, as once, few, many or a class for expanded clones.

clone size: -
D gene: TRBD1
CDR3 length: 13
V gene: TRBV6-1
J gene: TRBJ1-2
CDR3 DNA: TGTGCCAGCAGTTTCGGGACAGACTATGGCTACACCTTC
CDR3 protein: CASSFGTDYGYTF

clone size: -
D gene: -
CDR3 length: 15
V gene: TRBV5-1
J gene: TRBJ1-1
CDR3 DNA: TGCGCCAGCAGCTTGGGCGGCGGGGATCGGGCTGAAGCTTTCTTT
CDR3 protein: CASSLGGGDRAEAFF

clone size: -
D gene: TRBD2
CDR3 length: 15
V gene: TRBV2
J gene: TRBJ2-3
CDR3 DNA: TGTGCCAGCCCTAGCGGGTCCACGAGCACAGATACGCAGTATTTT
CDR3 protein: CASPSGSTSTDTQYF

clone size: -
D gene: -
CDR3 length: 13
V gene: TRBV11-1
J gene: TRBJ2-1
CDR3 DNA: TGTGCCAGCAGGCGGGCCTCCTACAATGAGCAGTTCTTC
CDR3 protein: CASRRASYNEQFF

clone size: -
D gene: -
CDR3 length: 15
V gene: TRBV21-1
J gene: TRBJ2-1
CDR3 DNA: TGTGCCAGTCCCCGCAGCGGGAGACCTAACAATGAGCAGTTCTTC
CDR3 protein: CASPRSGRPNNEQFF

clone size: -
D gene: -
CDR3 length: 13
V gene: TRBV5-1
J gene: TRBJ1-2
CDR3 DNA: TGCGCCAGCAACCAGGAAGGGGGATATGGCTACACCTTC
CDR3 protein: CASNQEGGYGYTF

clone size: -
D gene: TRBD1
CDR3 length: 14
V gene: TRBV7-9
J gene: TRBJ1-4
CDR3 DNA: TGTGCCAGCCACGGACAGGCGAATAATGAAAAACTGTTTTTT
CDR3 protein: CASHGQANNEKLFF

clone size: -
D gene: TRBD2
CDR3 length: 16
V gene: TRBV5-1
J gene: TRBJ2-3
CDR3 DNA: TGCGCCAGCAGCCCGGACTCGGGGGGTAGCACAGATACGCAGTATTTT
CDR3 protein: CASSPDSGGSTDTQYF

clone size: -
D gene: -
CDR3 length: 14
V gene: TRBV19
J gene: TRBJ2-5
CDR3 DNA: TGTGCCAGTAGTATTAGGGGCAGGGAAGAGACCCAGTACTTC
CDR3 protein: CASSIRGREETQYF

clone size: -
D gene: -
CDR3 length: 14
V gene: TRBV27
J gene: TRBJ1-4
CDR3 DNA: TGTGCCAGCAGTTTCTGGGGAGGAGGGGAAAAACTGTTTTTT
CDR3 protein: CASSFWGGGEKLFF

clone size: once
D gene: -
CDR3 length: 13
V gene: TRBV9
J gene: TRBJ1-1
CDR3 DNA: TGTGCCAGCACCGTAAGAGAGAACACTGAAGCTTTCTTT
CDR3 protein: CASTVRENTEAFF

clone size: -
D gene: TRBD1
CDR3 length: 15
V gene: TRBV18
J gene: TRBJ2-3
CDR3 DNA: TGTGCCAGCTCACCCTTCACAGGGGCGGCAGATACGCAGTATTTT
CDR3 protein: CASSPFTGAADTQYF

clone size: -
D gene: -
CDR3 length: 14
V gene: TRBV27
J gene: TRBJ1-2
CDR3 DNA: TGTGCCAGCAGACCGTCTTCAGCTAACTATGGCTACACCTTC
CDR3 protein: CASRPSSANYGYTF

clone size: -
D gene: -
CDR3 length: 16
V gene: TRBV19
J gene: TRBJ2-1
CDR3 DNA: TGTGCCAGTAGTATAATCCCTTTGAGCTCCTACAATGAGCAGTTCTTC
CDR3 protein: CASSIIPLSSYNEQFF

clone size: -
D gene: -
CDR3 length: 13
V gene: TRBV19
J gene: TRBJ2-1
CDR3 DNA: TGTGCCAGTAGTATTACTTTTTACAATGAGCAGTTCTTC
CDR3 protein: CASSITFYNEQFF

clone size: -
D gene: -
CDR3 length: 13
V gene: TRBV19
J gene: TRBJ2-3
CDR3 DNA: TGTGCCAGTAGTTCCTTCGGGGCAGATACGCAGTATTTT
CDR3 protein: CASSSFGADTQYF

clone size: -
D gene: -
CDR3 length: 15
V gene: TRBV7-9
J gene: TRBJ1-4
CDR3 DNA: TGTGCCAGCAGCTTAGGAGGTTCAACTAATGAAAAACTGTTTTTT
CDR3 protein: CASSLGGSTNEKLFF

clone size: -
D gene: TRBD2
CDR3 length: 14
V gene: TRBV6-1
J gene: TRBJ2-1
CDR3 DNA: TGTGCCAGCAGTAACCCGGGGGGGGTTGGTGAGCAGTTCTTC
CDR3 protein: CASSNPGGVGEQFF

clone size: -
D gene: -
CDR3 length: 16
V gene: TRBV4-1
J gene: TRBJ1-2
CDR3 DNA: TGCGCCAGCAGCCAGGGGTTGCGGGGACGCGGTCAAGGCTACACCTTC
CDR3 protein: CASSQGLRGRGQGYTF

clone size: -
D gene: TRBD2
CDR3 length: 16
V gene: TRBV5-1
J gene: TRBJ2-3
CDR3 DNA: TGCGCCAGCAGCGTCCAGACTAGCGGGAGCACAGATACGCAGTATTTT
CDR3 protein: CASSVQTSGSTDTQYF

clone size: -
D gene: -
CDR3 length: 15
V gene: TRBV7-9
J gene: TRBJ2-1
CDR3 DNA: TGTGCCAGCAGCTACTCCAGGTTAGATTACAATGAGCAGTTCTTC
CDR3 protein: CASSYSRLDYNEQFF

clone size: medium-sized
D gene: -
CDR3 length: 15
V gene: TRBV27
J gene: TRBJ2-1
CDR3 DNA: TGTGCCAGCGCGGTAGGTGTCTTGGGCTACAATGAGCAGTTCTTC
CDR3 protein: CASAVGVLGYNEQFF

clone size: -
D gene: -
CDR3 length: 16
V gene: TRBV11-2
J gene: TRBJ2-7
CDR3 DNA: TGTGCCAGCAGCTCCATTAGCGGACTCTCGGGCTACGAGCAGTACTTC
CDR3 protein: CASSSISGLSGYEQYF

clone size: -
D gene: TRBD1
CDR3 length: 16
V gene: TRBV7-2
J gene: TRBJ2-1
CDR3 DNA: TGTGCCAGCAGCTTAGCGACAGGGGGCTTGTACAATGAGCAGTTCTTC
CDR3 protein: CASSLATGGLYNEQFF

clone size: -
D gene: -
CDR3 length: 15
V gene: TRBV12-5
J gene: TRBJ1-1
CDR3 DNA: TGTGCTAGTGGTTTGGTACGAGGGCTCATGACTGAAGCTTTCTTT
CDR3 protein: CASGLVRGLMTEAFF

clone size: -
D gene: -
CDR3 length: 14
V gene: TRBV7-9
J gene: TRBJ1-4
CDR3 DNA: TGTGCCAGCAGCTCTCGGGTACGGAATGAAAAACTGTTTTTT
CDR3 protein: CASSSRVRNEKLFF

clone size: -
D gene: -
CDR3 length: 13
V gene: TRBV30
J gene: TRBJ1-1
CDR3 DNA: TGTGCCTGGAGGACAGCCCTGAACACTGAAGCTTTCTTT
CDR3 protein: CAWRTALNTEAFF

clone size: -
D gene: -
CDR3 length: 11
V gene: TRBV27
J gene: TRBJ2-1
CDR3 DNA: TGTGCCAGCAGTCTGCGCGGTGAGCAGTTCTTC
CDR3 protein: CASSLRGEQFF

clone size: -
D gene: -
CDR3 length: 15
V gene: TRBV2
J gene: TRBJ2-7
CDR3 DNA: TGTGCCAGCAGAACTAGACAGGATTTCACCTACGAGCAGTACTTC
CDR3 protein: CASRTRQDFTYEQYF

clone size: -
D gene: TRBD2
CDR3 length: 16
V gene: TRBV9
J gene: TRBJ2-3
CDR3 DNA: TGTGCCAGCAGCGCCAGCGGGAGGGCCTTTGCAGATACGCAGTATTTT
CDR3 protein: CASSASGRAFADTQYF

clone size: -
D gene: TRBD1
CDR3 length: 12
V gene: TRBV9
J gene: TRBJ1-2
CDR3 DNA: TGTGCCAGCGGCCGGGACAGCTATGGCTACACCTTC
CDR3 protein: CASGRDSYGYTF

clone size: -
D gene: TRBD1
CDR3 length: 16
V gene: TRBV10-3
J gene: TRBJ2-5
CDR3 DNA: TGTGCCATCAGTGAGCAGGCAGGGGGTGGGGTAGAGACCCAGTACTTC
CDR3 protein: CAISEQAGGGVETQYF

clone size: -
D gene: -
CDR3 length: 16
V gene: TRBV18
J gene: TRBJ2-1
CDR3 DNA: TGTGCCAGCTCACCAGTGGTAATGGACAGCGACAATGAGCAGTTCTTC
CDR3 protein: CASSPVVMDSDNEQFF

clone size: -
D gene: TRBD1
CDR3 length: 15
V gene: TRBV5-4
J gene: TRBJ2-1
CDR3 DNA: TGTGCCAGCAGCTTGTCGGGGACAGGGAATAGTGAGCAGTTCTTC
CDR3 protein: CASSLSGTGNSEQFF

clone size: few
D gene: -
CDR3 length: 14
V gene: TRBV10-3
J gene: TRBJ1-2
CDR3 DNA: TGTGCCATCAGCCCCCGACAGGACAACTATGGCTACACCTTC
CDR3 protein: CAISPRQDNYGYTF

clone size: -
D gene: -
CDR3 length: 16
V gene: TRBV11-1
J gene: TRBJ1-1
CDR3 DNA: TGTGCCAGCAGCCGGAGATCCGCCTTGCCAGACACTGAAGCTTTCTTT
CDR3 protein: CASSRRSALPDTEAFF

clone size: -
D gene: TRBD1
CDR3 length: 16
V gene: TRBV28
J gene: TRBJ1-5
CDR3 DNA: TGTGCCAGCAGTCCGACCGGGACAGCGTCCAATCAGCCCCAGCATTTT
CDR3 protein: CASSPTGTASNQPQHF

clone size: -
D gene: -
CDR3 length: 14
V gene: TRBV5-1
J gene: TRBJ2-1
CDR3 DNA: TGCGCCAGCAGCTTGGACAGAAACTACAATGAGCAGTTCTTC
CDR3 protein: CASSLDRNYNEQFF

clone size: -
D gene: TRBD2
CDR3 length: 17
V gene: TRBV19
J gene: TRBJ2-7
CDR3 DNA: TGTGCCAGTAGTATAAAGGGGACTAGCGGAAGCTCCTACGAGCAGTACTTC
CDR3 protein: CASSIKGTSGSSYEQYF

clone size: -
D gene: -
CDR3 length: 14
V gene: TRBV5-4
J gene: TRBJ1-2
CDR3 DNA: TGTGCCAGCAGCCCCGGGGGGGCACGCTATGGCTACACCTTC
CDR3 protein: CASSPGGARYGYTF

clone size: -
D gene: -
CDR3 length: 13
V gene: TRBV7-9
J gene: TRBJ1-1
CDR3 DNA: TGTGCCAGCAGCCGAGACACAGGGCGGCAAGCTTTCTTT
CDR3 protein: CASSRDTGRQAFF

clone size: -
D gene: TRBD2
CDR3 length: 19
V gene: TRBV28
J gene: TRBJ2-1
CDR3 DNA: TGTGCCAGCAGTTTTAAAATCGGACTAGCGGGAGGGCAGAACAATGAGCAGTTCTTC
CDR3 protein: CASSFKIGLAGGQNNEQFF

clone size: -
D gene: -
CDR3 length: 13
V gene: TRBV5-4
J gene: TRBJ1-1
CDR3 DNA: TGTGCCAGCAGCCTCGGACAGCCCGGAGATGCTTTCTTT
CDR3 protein: CASSLGQPGDAFF

clone size: few
D gene: -
CDR3 length: 14
V gene: TRBV6-5
J gene: TRBJ2-5
CDR3 DNA: TGTGCCAGCAGTTACTCCGGTTCTCTTGGGACCCAGTACTTC
CDR3 protein: CASSYSGSLGTQYF

clone size: once
D gene: TRBD2
CDR3 length: 17
V gene: TRBV6-1
J gene: TRBJ2-2
CDR3 DNA: TGTGCCAGCAGTGATACTAGCGGGGGGTCTGACACCGGGGAGCTGTTTTTT
CDR3 protein: CASSDTSGGSDTGELFF

clone size: few
D gene: TRBD2
CDR3 length: 15
V gene: TRBV9
J gene: TRBJ2-1
CDR3 DNA: TGTGCCAGCAGCGTAATGCCTAGCGGGCTAGAGGAGCAGTTCTTC
CDR3 protein: CASSVMPSGLEEQFF

clone size: once
D gene: TRBD1
CDR3 length: 14
V gene: TRBV19
J gene: TRBJ2-7
CDR3 DNA: TGTGCCAGTAGTGGACGACAGGGATCCTACGAGCAGTACTTC
CDR3 protein: CASSGRQGSYEQYF

clone size: few
D gene: -
CDR3 length: 13
V gene: TRBV6-4
J gene: TRBJ1-1
CDR3 DNA: TGTGCCAGCAGCAGGGAGGGGGTGACTGAAGCTTTCTTT
CDR3 protein: CASSREGVTEAFF

clone size: -
D gene: -
CDR3 length: 18
V gene: TRBV19
J gene: TRBJ2-2
CDR3 DNA: TGTGCCAGTAGTACCTCACATTACAGGGCACAAAACACCGGGGAGCTGTTTTTT
CDR3 protein: CASSTSHYRAQNTGELFF

clone size: -
D gene: TRBD1
CDR3 length: 16
V gene: TRBV27
J gene: TRBJ1-2
CDR3 DNA: TGTGCCAGCAGGGGGGACAGGGCCCCCATAATGCGCGGCTACACCTTC
CDR3 protein: CASRGDRAPIMRGYTF

clone size: -
D gene: -
CDR3 length: 15
V gene: TRBV19
J gene: TRBJ2-5
CDR3 DNA: TGTGCCAGTAGCCGCAGGGGCAGCTACCAAGAGACCCAGTACTTC
CDR3 protein: CASSRRGSYQETQYF

clone size: -
D gene: TRBD2
CDR3 length: 17
V gene: TRBV19
J gene: TRBJ2-3
CDR3 DNA: TGTGCCAGTAGTATTTTTGGTCTGCGGGAGGGCCCGGATACGCAGTATTTT
CDR3 protein: CASSIFGLREGPDTQYF

clone size: -
D gene: -
CDR3 length: 12
V gene: TRBV9
J gene: TRBJ2-1
CDR3 DNA: TGTGCCAGCAGCGTAGGGCCCAATGAGCAGTTCTTC
CDR3 protein: CASSVGPNEQFF

clone size: -
D gene: -
CDR3 length: 14
V gene: TRBV5-1
J gene: TRBJ2-5
CDR3 DNA: TGCGCCAGCAGCCTCGTCCCAGGAAAAGAGACCCAGTACTTC
CDR3 protein: CASSLVPGKETQYF

clone size: -
D gene: TRBD2
CDR3 length: 16
V gene: TRBV28
J gene: TRBJ2-1
CDR3 DNA: TGTGCCAGCAGTTACCCGGGACTAGTGAATCACAATGAGCAGTTCTTC
CDR3 protein: CASSYPGLVNHNEQFF